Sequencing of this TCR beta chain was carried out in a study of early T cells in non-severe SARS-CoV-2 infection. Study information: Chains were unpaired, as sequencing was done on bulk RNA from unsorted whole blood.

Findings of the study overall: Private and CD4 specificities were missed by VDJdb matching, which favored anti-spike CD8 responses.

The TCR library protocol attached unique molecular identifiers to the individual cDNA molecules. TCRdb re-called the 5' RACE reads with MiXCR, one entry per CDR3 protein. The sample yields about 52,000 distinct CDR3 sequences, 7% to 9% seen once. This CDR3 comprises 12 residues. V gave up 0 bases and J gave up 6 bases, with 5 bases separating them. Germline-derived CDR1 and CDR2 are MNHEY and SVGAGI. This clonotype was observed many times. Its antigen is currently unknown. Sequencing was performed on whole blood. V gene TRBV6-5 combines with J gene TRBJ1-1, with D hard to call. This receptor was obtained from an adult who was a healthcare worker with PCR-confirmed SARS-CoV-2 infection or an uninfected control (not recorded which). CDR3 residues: CASSYSGSEAFF. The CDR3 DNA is TGTGCCAGCAGTTACTCAGGGTCTGAAGCTTTCTTT.